This paragraph covers one TCR beta chain sequence. Its antigen is still unknown. V lost 4 bases to trimming and J lost 6 bases, with 12 bases between them. Per the germline V gene, CDR1 is SEHNR and CDR2 is FQNEAQ (reference sequence). The CDR3 extends over 14 amino acids. The data originate from a study of T cell responses to AZD1222 COVID-19 vaccine. Study background: Some second doses came at about 4 weeks and others at about 12 weeks; these were pooled.

The repertoire was sequenced with immunoSEQ multiplex PCR; TCRdb's copy has only in-frame clones and lacks some. The sample gives about 120,000 clones, around 88% of which show up once; over 8.5% is in the top ten. Study results and caveats: Nearly half of the spike-specific TCRs reportedly recognize variant regions that carry no mutations.

This TCR derives from an adult in good health. This chain joins TRBV7-9 and TRBJ1-4, with D maybe TRBD1 (6 bases). This material consisted of peripheral blood, taken on day 0 of AZD1222 vaccination. The CDR3 loop is CASSSRGYDEKLFF. DNA of the CDR3: TGTGCCAGCAGCTCCAGGGGTTATGATGAAAAACTGTTTTTT.